This T cell receptor (beta chain) was retrieved from a study of early T cells in non-severe SARS-CoV-2 infection. TCRdb recomputed calls from the 5' RACE reads with MiXCR, one row per CDR3 protein. The sample records approximately 20,000 distinct CDR3 sequences, under 6.5% being singletons. This clonotype was seen many times. There are 15 residues in the CDR3. Germline CDR1 is SGHDT and CDR2 is YYEEEE. Trimming shortened V by 0 bases and J by 4 bases, and 8 bases separated the two germline ends. Sequencing input: whole blood. This TCR was sampled from an adult who was a healthcare worker with PCR-confirmed SARS-CoV-2 infection or an uninfected control (not recorded which). The gene calls are TRBV5-6 and TRBJ2-6, with D hard to call. This CDR3 reads CASSLDYYGANVLTF. The CDR3 region has the DNA TGTGCCAGCAGCTTGGACTACTACGGGGCCAACGTCCTGACTTTC.